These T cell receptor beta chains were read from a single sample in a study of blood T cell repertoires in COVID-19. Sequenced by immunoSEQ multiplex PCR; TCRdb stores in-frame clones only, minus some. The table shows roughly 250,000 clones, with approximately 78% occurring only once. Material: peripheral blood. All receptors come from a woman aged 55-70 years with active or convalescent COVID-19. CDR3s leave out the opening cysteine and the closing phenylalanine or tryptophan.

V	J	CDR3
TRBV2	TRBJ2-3	ASGGLSPNTQY
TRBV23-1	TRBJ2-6	ASSHARAGANVLT
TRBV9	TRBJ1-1	ASSPRDRPNTEAF
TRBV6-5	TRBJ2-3	ASSPGGGGSTQY
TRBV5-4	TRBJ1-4	ASSMGGGAGEKLF
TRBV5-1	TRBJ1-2	ASSLVLAGGDYGYT
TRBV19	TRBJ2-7	ASSNPSTGGSYEQY
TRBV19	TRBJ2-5	ASSTPTGGLQETQY
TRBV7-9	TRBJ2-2	ASRPRGTNTGELF
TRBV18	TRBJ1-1	ASSPQGAENTEAF
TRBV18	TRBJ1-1	ASSPLGGRNTEAF
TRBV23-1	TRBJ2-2	ASSQSGDMNTGELF
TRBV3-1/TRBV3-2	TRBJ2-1	ASSQERRTRLYEQF
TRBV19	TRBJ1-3	ATYSPGTANTIY
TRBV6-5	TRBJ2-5	ASSLAGAGTQY
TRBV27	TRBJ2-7	ASRPLVGSGEQY
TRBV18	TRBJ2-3	ASSRDRGNTDTQY
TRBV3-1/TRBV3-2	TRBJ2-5	ASSPGGAQY
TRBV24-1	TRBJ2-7	ATSDLGGTDGSYEQY
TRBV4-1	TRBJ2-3	ASSQVEGLAGRADTQY